Each of the 10 T cell receptor beta chains below was sequenced from the same sample in a study of cytomegalovirus exposure and HLA in healthy donors. Sequencing was performed with immunoSEQ multiplex PCR; in TCRdb, only in-frame clones are kept and a portion is missing. The repertoire holds approximately 270,000 clones, roughly 90% seen once, with less than 0.4% in the top ten. Source material: PBMCs. These receptors were obtained from a woman between 18 and 29 years old in good health and CMV-seronegative.

The chain has TRBV10-2 and TRBJ1-6; 9 positions match TRBD1. The germline CDR1 and CDR2 sequences are WSHSY and SAAADI. CDR3 length equals 14 residues. J was trimmed by 10 bases and V by 7 bases; bases with no gene match: 8. The CDR3 DNA sequence: TGCGCCAGCAAAACGGACAGGGGAGGCTCACCCCTCCACTTT. Protein product: CASKTDRGGSPLHF.

The V and J genes are TRBV28 and TRBJ2-7, with D maybe TRBD1 (5 bases). Germline V gene lookup returns CDR1 MDHEN and CDR2 SYDVKM. The CDR3 loop spans 13 amino acids. Deletions cut 3 bases from V and 4 bases from J, with 10 bases between. This chain's CDR3 is CASSFDQGYEQYV. In DNA form, the CDR3 reads TGTGCCAGCAGTTTCGACCAGGGATACGAGCAGTACGTC.

This clone showed up just a few times. The V call is TRBV5-1, the J call TRBJ2-7; 9 bases are a match to TRBD1. Germline trimming cut 0 bases from V and 5 bases from J; bases unmatched to any gene: 9. The CDR3 extends over 16 amino acids. Germline assignment: CDR1 SGHRS and CDR2 YFSETQ. As DNA, the CDR3 is TGCGCCAGCAGCTTGGAGGGACAGGGTGCGTATGACGAGCAGTACTTC. Residues: CASSLEGQGAYDEQYF.

The chain is built from TRBV10-3 and TRBJ1-1; weak D call: TRBD1 (6 bases). From germline, CDR1 is ENHRY and CDR2 SYGVKD. V gave up 2 bases and J gave up 6 bases, with 13 bases separating them. CDR3 length equals 14 residues. CDR3 nucleotides: TGTGCCATCAGTGAGAGTCCAGGGGTCGCTGAAGCTTTCTTT. It specifies CAISESPGVAEAFF.

V is TRBV11-2 and J is TRBJ1-5; perhaps TRBD1 as D (6 bases). The germline gives CDR1 SGHAT, CDR2 FQNNGV. CDR3 size: 15 residues. The V gene lost 2 bases and the J gene lost 3 bases, with 11 bases spanning the gap. The CDR3 nucleotides read TGTGCCAGCAGCTTAAATGCAGGGGCCAATCAGCCCCAGCATTTT. It specifies CASSLNAGANQPQHF.

The chain combines TRBV10-3 with TRBJ2-7, with TRBD2 matching over 8 bases. Trimming cost V 0 bases and J 3 bases; bases outside gene matches: 7. There are 16 residues in the CDR3. Germline V gene data show CDR1 as ENHRY and CDR2 as SYGVKD. CDR3 region: CAISESAGAGGYEQYV. The CDR3 bases are TGTGCCATCAGTGAGTCGGCTGGGGCGGGGGGCTACGAGCAGTACGTC.

This chain joins TRBV5-1 and TRBJ2-7, with TRBD1 as a possible D gene (5 bases). V lost 4 bases and J 3 bases, leaving 8 bases between the germline ends. Germline V gene lookup returns CDR1 SGHRS and CDR2 YFSETQ. CDR3 size: 12 residues. The CDR3: CASSVQGYEQYF. The CDR3 DNA reads TGCGCCAGCAGCGTGCAGGGCTACGAGCAGTACTTC. Complete variable domain (other parts from reference TRBV5-1 and TRBJ2-7): KAGVTQTPRYLIKTRGQQVTLSCSPISGHRSVSWYQQTPGQGLQFLFEYFSETQRNKGNFPGRFSGRQFSNSRSEMNVSTLELGDSALYLCASSVQGYEQYFGPGTRLTVT.

V is TRBV28 and J is TRBJ2-2; a weak D match, TRBD1 (6 bases). The V gene's germline CDR1 is MDHEN and CDR2 SYDVKM. V was pared by 6 bases and J by 0 bases, with 11 bases between. The CDR3 consists of 15 residues. The CDR3 spells CASSYRETNTGELFF. CDR3 nucleotides: TGTGCCAGCAGCTACAGGGAAACGAACACCGGGGAGCTGTTTTTT.

The chain is built from TRBV30 and TRBJ1-5, with 9 positions matching TRBD1. With 5 bases clipped from V and 3 bases from J, the junction kept 2 bases outside the gene matches. CDR3 length: 13 amino acids. CDR1 is GTSNPN, CDR2 SVGIG, per germline (reference sequence). Here the CDR3 reads CAWGQGNNQPQHF. The CDR3 DNA is TGTGCCTGGGGACAGGGGAACAATCAGCCCCAGCATTTT.

The chain carries TRBV5-1 and TRBJ1-4; D gene ambiguous. The CDR3 runs 14 residues. Germline CDR1 reads SGHRS; CDR2 reads YFSETQ. V was shortened by 4 bases and J by 8 bases, with 15 bases between the two germline ends. Here the CDR3 DNA reads TGCGCCAGCAGCCCGGTGGCGGGAGGCGAAAAACTGTTTTTT. Translation: CASSPVAGGEKLFF.